The next 32 T cell receptor beta chains were all read from a single sample in a study of PD-1 blockade in mismatch repair-deficient tumors. Here immunoSEQ multiplex PCR was the method, and the copy in TCRdb shows in-frame clones only, minus some. Of about 130,000 clones detected, roughly 86% appear once; the ten largest clones hold about an eighth. The sequencing here drew on peripheral blood, taken just over 70 weeks after starting pembrolizumab. Receptors were obtained from an adult with mismatch repair-deficient cancer.

The chain has TRBV14 and TRBJ2-7, with 9 bases aligning to TRBD1. Germline V gene lookup returns CDR1 SGHDN and CDR2 FVKESK. This CDR3 comprises 15 residues. The V gene end was trimmed by 2 bases and the J gene end by 0 bases; junction bases not matched to a gene: 2. CDR3 protein: CASSQTGQGSYEQYF. DNA for the CDR3: TGTGCCAGCAGCCAAACGGGACAGGGCTCCTACGAGCAGTACTTC.

This chain connects TRBV10-3 to TRBJ2-6; D call uncertain. CDR3 length: 16 amino acids. Trimming stripped 2 bases from V and 0 bases from J, with 8 bases between. Germline CDR1 ENHRY, CDR2 SYGVKD. CDR3 coding DNA: TGTGCCATCAGTGAGGCTGGTTCCTCTGGGGCCAACGTCCTGACTTTC. This gives the protein CAISEAGSSGANVLTF.

The chain has TRBV2 and TRBJ2-2, with D tentatively TRBD1 (6 bases). This CDR3 spans 17 amino acids. Per the germline V gene, CDR1 is SNHLY and CDR2 is FYNNEI. The germline V and J ends were trimmed by 2 bases and 6 bases, with 19 bases remaining between them. DNA for the CDR3: TGTGCCAGCAGTGAATCCACCAGGACAGCCTCCTCCGGGGAGCTGTTTTTT. It specifies CASSESTRTASSGELFF.

The chain carries TRBV29-1 and TRBJ2-2; 13 bases are a match to TRBD2. The CDR3 is made up of 16 amino acids. CDR1 is SQVTM and CDR2 is ANQGSEA in the germline V gene. The junction had 7 bases not matched to a gene; V was cut back by 5 bases and J by 4 bases. CDR3 protein: CSVLGLAGVGTGELFF. The CDR3 nucleotides read TGCAGCGTTCTCGGACTAGCGGGAGTAGGCACCGGGGAGCTGTTTTTT.

V usage is TRBV5-6 and J usage is TRBJ2-5; 7 bases match TRBD2. Trimming removed 4 bases from V and 10 bases from J; junction bases left unmatched: 4. Germline V gives CDR1 SGHDT, CDR2 YYEEEE. This CDR3 has 11 residues. CDR3 protein: CASSRGGSQYF. The CDR3 DNA is TGTGCCAGCAGCCGGGGAGGGAGCCAGTACTTC.

V and J are TRBV15 and TRBJ2-7, with D unresolved. V dropped 1 base and J dropped 5 bases, with 12 bases sitting between them. CDR1 is LNHNV and CDR2 is YYDKDF in the germline V gene (reference sequence). This CDR3 spans 14 amino acids. CDR3 loop: CATSRAGHADEQYF. DNA for the CDR3: TGTGCCACCAGCAGAGCTGGCCATGCGGACGAGCAGTACTTC. The variable domain in full, completed from reference TRBV15 and TRBJ2-7, reads DAMVIQNPRYQVTQFGKPVTLSCSQTLNHNVMYWYQQKSSQAPKLLFHYYDKDFNNEADTPDNFQSRRPNTSFCFLDIRSPGLGDTAMYLCATSRAGHADEQYFGPGTRLTVT.

The genes are TRBV19 and TRBJ1-2; 8 bases agree with TRBD1. There are 15 residues in the CDR3. J gave up 6 bases and V 2 bases, and 8 bases lay outside the gene matches. The germline V gene has CDR1 LNHDA and CDR2 SQIVND (reference sequence). The CDR3 protein is CASSILAGGWNGYTF. CDR3 bases: TGTGCCAGTAGTATATTGGCAGGGGGCTGGAATGGCTACACCTTC.

The genes are TRBV10-3 and TRBJ2-3, with TRBD2 matching 10 bases. The V and J ends lost 4 bases and 4 bases, in that order; junction bases with no gene match: 8. This CDR3 is built from 16 residues. CDR1 is ENHRY, CDR2 SYGVKD, per germline. The chain's CDR3 is CAISGGTSAEPDTQYF. CDR3 in DNA: TGTGCCATCAGTGGGGGGACTAGCGCCGAACCAGATACGCAGTATTTT.

This clone was counted a few times. The rearrangement joins TRBV6-5 to TRBJ2-7; D is undetermined. The V gene's germline CDR1 is MNHEY and CDR2 SVGAGI. V lost 4 bases to trimming and J lost 7 bases, with 14 bases between them. The CDR3 sequence is 13 residues long. The CDR3 sequence: CASSSSVVGEQYF. CDR3 DNA sequence: TGTGCCAGCAGTTCTAGTGTCGTGGGAGAGCAGTACTTC.

V gene TRBV28 combines with J gene TRBJ2-1, with D tentatively TRBD1 or TRBD2 (5 bases each). The V gene lost 5 bases and the J gene lost 6 bases, with 20 bases spanning the gap. The germline CDR1 and CDR2 sequences are MDHEN and SYDVKM. The CDR3 loop spans 16 amino acids. The CDR3 loop is CASSQDRDPVGNEQFF. The CDR3, as DNA: TGTGCCAGCAGTCAGGACCGGGACCCCGTAGGCAATGAGCAGTTCTTC.

The table lists this clone with a count of one. Within the sample, other DNA sequences also encode this same CDR3. The chain carries TRBV20-1 and TRBJ2-7; D unclear. The germline V gene encodes CDR1 DFQATT and CDR2 SNEGSKA (reference sequence). The V end lost 2 bases, the J end lost 4 bases, and 6 bases lay between the germline ends. CDR3 length: 11 residues. For the CDR3, the DNA is TGCAGTGCTAGACCCAGTTACGAGCAGTACTTC. It specifies CSARPSYEQYF.

V is TRBV20-1 and J is TRBJ2-7, with 7 bases aligning to TRBD2. V was clipped by 6 bases and J by 3 bases; unmatched bases: 2. This CDR3 has 11 residues. In germline, CDR1 is DFQATT, CDR2 SNEGSKA (reference sequence). The CDR3 sequence: CSARTSYEQYF. The CDR3 bases are TGCAGTGCCAGGACTAGCTACGAGCAGTACTTC.

V gene TRBV11-2 combines with J gene TRBJ1-2, with TRBD1 matching over 7 bases. The CDR3 spans 13 residues. Germline CDR1 reads SGHAT; CDR2 reads FQNNGV. The junction had 0 bases not matched to a gene; V was cut back by 2 bases and J by 3 bases. CDR3 residues: CASSLQGDYGYTF. For the CDR3, the DNA is TGTGCCAGCAGCTTACAGGGGGACTATGGCTACACCTTC.

J is TRBJ2-7 and V is TRBV7-9, with a tentative D call TRBD2 (5 bases). V gave up 2 bases and J gave up 3 bases, with 11 bases separating them. This CDR3 comprises 14 residues. The germline V gene has CDR1 SEHNR and CDR2 FQNEAQ (reference sequence). The CDR3 is CASSLSSGDYEQYF. Written as DNA, the CDR3 is TGTGCCAGCAGCTTATCGTCCGGGGACTACGAGCAGTACTTC.

This chain links TRBV5-1 with TRBJ2-2, with D tentatively TRBD1 or TRBD2 (5 bases each). From germline, CDR1 is SGHRS and CDR2 YFSETQ. CDR3 size: 16 residues. The V gene lost 4 bases and the J gene lost 1 base, with 14 bases spanning the gap. CDR3 bases: TGCGCCAGCAGCAGTGGGACGGGAAGGAACACCGGGGAGCTGTTTTTT. It yields the protein CASSSGTGRNTGELFF.

Worth noting for this clone: At the DNA level, this CDR3 is encoded by other sequences in the same sample as well. The chain combines TRBV4-3 with TRBJ1-5; D uncertain. The germline CDR1 and CDR2 sequences are LGHNA and YSLEER. The CDR3 runs 15 residues. The V gene lost 0 bases and the J gene lost 0 bases, with 6 bases spanning the gap. CDR3 nucleotide sequence: TGCGCCAGCAGCCAAGATCGATTTAGCAATCAGCCCCAGCATTTT. Translated: CASSQDRFSNQPQHF.

This chain uses TRBV11-2 with TRBJ2-5, with D unclear. V lost 1 base and J 1 base, leaving 10 bases between the germline ends. CDR3 length: 15 amino acids. Germline values: CDR1 SGHAT, CDR2 FQNNGV. For the CDR3, the DNA is TGTGCCAGCAGCTTAGGGTATCCGGGCCAAGAGACCCAGTACTTC. Protein sequence: CASSLGYPGQETQYF.

V gene TRBV6-4 combines with J gene TRBJ2-1, with D possibly matching TRBD2 (5 bases). CDR3 length: 13 residues. The germline V gene encodes CDR1 MRHNA and CDR2 SNTAGT. V lost 6 bases, J lost 9 bases, and 15 bases lay in between. The CDR3 region has the DNA TGTGCCAGCAGCGAACACGCGGCGGGTGAGCAGTTCTTC. Translated, it gives CASSEHAAGEQFF.

The gene calls are TRBV27 and TRBJ2-7; a possible D gene is TRBD2 (6 bases). The CDR3 is 15 amino acids. Trimming shortened V by 4 bases and J by 3 bases, and 16 bases separated the two germline ends. The V gene's germline CDR1 is MNHEY and CDR2 SMNVEV (reference sequence). The CDR3 loop is CASSSTGSSRYEQYF. CDR3 nucleotide sequence: TGTGCCAGCAGTTCTACCGGGAGCAGTCGCTACGAGCAGTACTTC.

The chain is built from TRBV2 and TRBJ2-5, with 13 positions matching TRBD2. Per germline, CDR1 SNHLY and CDR2 FYNNEI. The CDR3 sequence is 15 residues long. Trimming cost V 5 bases and J 4 bases; bases outside gene matches: 4. CDR3 in amino acids: CASSSGTSGIETQYF. For the CDR3, the DNA is TGTGCCAGCAGTTCCGGGACTAGCGGGATAGAGACCCAGTACTTC.

The genes are TRBV9 and TRBJ2-5, with 8 positions matching TRBD2. From germline, CDR1 is SGDLS and CDR2 YYNGEE. V was clipped by 1 base and J by 4 bases; unmatched bases: 9. This CDR3 has 16 residues. CDR3 in DNA: TGTGCCAGCAGCGTATCCCTAGCGGGCCTAGGAGAGACCCAGTACTTC. Protein product: CASSVSLAGLGETQYF.

This chain joins TRBV30 and TRBJ2-7; 10 positions match TRBD2. Germline CDR1 is GTSNPN and CDR2 is SVGIG (reference sequence). Losses at the gene ends were 0 bases for V and 6 bases for J; bases not matched to a gene: 8. The CDR3 length is 15 residues. The CDR3 reads CAWSVWLAGEFEQYF. The CDR3 DNA reads TGTGCCTGGAGTGTGTGGCTAGCGGGAGAGTTCGAGCAGTACTTC.

This chain connects TRBV6-6 to TRBJ1-1; D remains ambiguous. V shed 2 bases and J shed 1 base, with 5 bases lying between them. Germline V gene lookup returns CDR1 MNHNY and CDR2 SVGAGI (reference sequence). The CDR3 is 13 residues long. Here the CDR3 reads CASSYGWNTEAFF. The CDR3 DNA reads as TGTGCCAGCAGTTACGGGTGGAACACTGAAGCTTTCTTT.

The rearrangement links TRBV14 to TRBJ1-1; a weak D match, TRBD1 (5 bases). The CDR3 is 14 residues long. CDR1 is SGHDN and CDR2 is FVKESK in the germline V gene. Trimming removed 3 bases at V and 3 bases at J, with 11 bases between. The CDR3 sequence is CASSQGQEYTEAFF. As DNA, the CDR3 is TGTGCCAGCAGCCAGGGGCAGGAGTACACTGAAGCTTTCTTT.

This clone turned up a few times. The chain links TRBV2 to TRBJ2-2; no reliable D call. The CDR3 consists of 11 residues. Trimming removed 2 bases from V and 7 bases from J, with 2 bases in between. The V gene's germline CDR1 is SNHLY and CDR2 FYNNEI. The chain's CDR3 is CASSEYGELFF. CDR3 nucleotides: TGTGCCAGCAGTGAATACGGGGAGCTGTTTTTT.

The chain combines TRBV28 with TRBJ2-7; D is unclear. This CDR3 has 13 amino acids. From germline, CDR1 is MDHEN and CDR2 SYDVKM. Trimming took off 5 bases at V and 7 bases at J, with 15 bases between the two ends. The CDR3 is CASSPVGPQEQYF. CDR3 sequence (DNA): TGTGCCAGCAGTCCTGTGGGCCCTCAAGAGCAGTACTTC.

CDR3 sequence reads: CSVEQGGTSGRTYEQYF. In DNA, the CDR3 is TGCAGCGTTGAACAGGGGGGCACTAGCGGGAGGACCTACGAGCAGTACTTC. The chain recombines TRBV29-1 with TRBJ2-7; TRBD2 agrees at 12 bases. CDR1 and CDR2 from the germline V gene are SQVTM and ANQGSEA. V shed 2 bases and J 2 bases; nucleotides not matched to a gene: 10. The CDR3 has 17 residues.

This chain links TRBV2 with TRBJ1-4; tentative D call: TRBD1 (5 bases). The V gene lost 4 bases and the J gene lost 7 bases, with 13 bases spanning the gap. Looked up from germline, CDR1 is SNHLY and CDR2 is FYNNEI. The CDR3 sequence is 14 residues long. The CDR3 sequence: CASSGRGLGEKLFF. The CDR3 DNA follows: TGTGCCAGCAGTGGACGGGGACTCGGTGAAAAACTGTTTTTT.

This rearrangement joins TRBV29-1 to TRBJ1-1; 10 bases map to TRBD1. This CDR3 comprises 15 residues. The V segment lost 6 bases and the J segment 9 bases; nucleotides outside the gene matches: 16. CDR1 is SQVTM and CDR2 is ANQGSEA in the germline V gene. As DNA, the CDR3 is TGCAGCGTCGCCTTAAGAGGGACAGGGGTTGAGAAAGCTTTCTTT. Its protein product is CSVALRGTGVEKAFF.

The chain links TRBV10-3 to TRBJ1-1, with TRBD1 matching over 9 bases. The CDR3 has 15 amino acids. Germline loops: CDR1 ENHRY, CDR2 SYGVKD. With V trimmed by 4 bases and J by 7 bases, 10 bases remained unmatched. The CDR3 DNA reads as TGTGCCATCAGTGTCTCACCGGGACAGGGTATTGAAGCTTTCTTT. Translated: CAISVSPGQGIEAFF.

A remark on this clone: The same CDR3 can be traced to other DNA sequences in this sample. The chain uses TRBV7-9 and TRBJ2-7; no firm D call. The CDR3 consists of 13 residues. CDR1 is SEHNR, CDR2 FQNEAQ, per germline (reference sequence). Trimming left V 2 bases short and J 1 base short, with 6 bases between. The CDR3 DNA is TGTGCCAGCAGCTTACCCGGTTCCTACGAGCAGTACTTC. It yields the protein CASSLPGSYEQYF. Full variable domain (missing parts from reference TRBV7-9 and TRBJ2-7): DTGVSQNPRHKITKRGQNVTFRCDPISEHNRLYWYRQTLGQGPEFLTYFQNEAQLEKSRLLSDRFSAERPKGSFSTLEIQRTEQGDSAMYLCASSLPGSYEQYFGPGTRLTVT.

The rearrangement links TRBV10-3 to TRBJ2-7, with D possibly TRBD1 on 5 matching bases. The CDR3 runs to 13 residues. The germline gives CDR1 ENHRY, CDR2 SYGVKD. The V end lost 2 bases, the J end lost 2 bases, and 7 bases lay between the germline ends. The CDR3 protein is CAISEGATYEQYF. CDR3 nucleotides: TGTGCCATCAGTGAGGGGGCGACCTACGAGCAGTACTTC.